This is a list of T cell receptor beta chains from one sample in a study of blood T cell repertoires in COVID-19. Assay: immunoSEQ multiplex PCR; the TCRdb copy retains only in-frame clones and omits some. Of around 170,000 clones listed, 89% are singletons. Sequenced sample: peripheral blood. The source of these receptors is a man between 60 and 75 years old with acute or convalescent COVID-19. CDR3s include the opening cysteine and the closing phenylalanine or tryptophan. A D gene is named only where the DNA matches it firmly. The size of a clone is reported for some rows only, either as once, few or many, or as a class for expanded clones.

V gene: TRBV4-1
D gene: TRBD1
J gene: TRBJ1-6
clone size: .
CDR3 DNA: TGCGCCAGCAGCCAAGACCCCGCCAGGGGGTCTTCGCCCCTCCACTTT
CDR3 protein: CASSQDPARGSSPLHF

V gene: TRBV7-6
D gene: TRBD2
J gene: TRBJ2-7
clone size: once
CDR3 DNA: TGTGCCTCCGCCCCCCGGCGGGGGGACCGCTCCTACGAGCAGTACTTC
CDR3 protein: CASAPRRGDRSYEQYF

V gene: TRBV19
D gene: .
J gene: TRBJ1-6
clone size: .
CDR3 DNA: TGTGCCAGCACTTACGAGCTTAATTCACCCCTCCACTTT
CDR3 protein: CASTYELNSPLHF

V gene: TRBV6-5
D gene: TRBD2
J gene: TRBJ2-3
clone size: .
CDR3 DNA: TGTGCCAGCAGCGGGACTAGCGGGGGGAGAGATACGCAGTATTTT
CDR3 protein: CASSGTSGGRDTQYF

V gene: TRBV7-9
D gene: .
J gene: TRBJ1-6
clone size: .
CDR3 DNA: TGTGCCAGCAGCGACGGGGGGGAATCACCCCTCCACTTT
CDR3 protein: CASSDGGESPLHF

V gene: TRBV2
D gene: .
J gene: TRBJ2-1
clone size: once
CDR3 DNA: TGTGCCAGCAGTTTCCTTAGCTACAATGAGCAGTTCTTC
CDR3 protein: CASSFLSYNEQFF

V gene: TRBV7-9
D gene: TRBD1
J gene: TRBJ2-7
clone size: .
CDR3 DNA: TGTGCCAGCAGCCGACTCCGGGACAGGGGGATAAACGAGCAGTACTTC
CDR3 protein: CASSRLRDRGINEQYF

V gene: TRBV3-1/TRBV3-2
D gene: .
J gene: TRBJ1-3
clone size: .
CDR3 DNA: TGTGCCAGCAGCCACGGACAGTCTGGAAACACCATATATTTT
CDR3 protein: CASSHGQSGNTIYF

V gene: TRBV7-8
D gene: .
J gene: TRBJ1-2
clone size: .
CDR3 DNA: TGTGCCAGCAGCTTAGCTCCAGACTTAAGTAAGGGGGGCTACACCTTC
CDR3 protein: CASSLAPDLSKGGYTF

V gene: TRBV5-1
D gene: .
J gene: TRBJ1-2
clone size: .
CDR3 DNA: TGCGCCAGCAGCTTGGAAGCCCAGGGCCAGGCGGGCTACACCTTC
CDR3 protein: CASSLEAQGQAGYTF

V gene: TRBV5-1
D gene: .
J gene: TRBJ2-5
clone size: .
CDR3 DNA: TGCGCCAGCAGCTTGTTGTCTATTGGCCAAGAGACCCAGTACTTC
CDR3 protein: CASSLLSIGQETQYF

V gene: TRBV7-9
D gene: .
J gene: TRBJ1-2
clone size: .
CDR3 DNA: TGTGCCAGCAGCTTTAGGGGTGGCTACACCTTC
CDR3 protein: CASSFRGGYTF

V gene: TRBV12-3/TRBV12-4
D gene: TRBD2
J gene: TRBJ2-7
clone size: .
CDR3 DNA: TGTGCCAGCAGTTCGGGATTAGCGGGGCAGTACTTC
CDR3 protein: CASSSGLAGQYF

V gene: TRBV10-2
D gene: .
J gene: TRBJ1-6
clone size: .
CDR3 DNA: TGCGCCAGCAGTGATTCAGGGTCCTTGGTATCGTCACCCCTCCACTTT
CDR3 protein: CASSDSGSLVSSPLHF

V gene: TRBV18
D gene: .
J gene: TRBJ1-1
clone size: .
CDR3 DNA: TGTGCCAGCTCACCACCGTATCGGGGAGTCAACACTGAAGCTTTCTTT
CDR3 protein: CASSPPYRGVNTEAFF

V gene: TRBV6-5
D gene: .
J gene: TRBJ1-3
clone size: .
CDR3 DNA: TGTGCCAGCAGGGCCTCTGGAAACACCATATATTTT
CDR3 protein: CASRASGNTIYF

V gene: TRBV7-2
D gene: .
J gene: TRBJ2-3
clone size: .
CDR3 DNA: TGTGCCAGCAGCTTCGTCTACACAGATACGCAGTATTTT
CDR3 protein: CASSFVYTDTQYF

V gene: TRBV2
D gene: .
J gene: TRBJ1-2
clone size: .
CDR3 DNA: TGTGCCAGCAGTGTAGGGGTTCTCTATGGCTACACCTTC
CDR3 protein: CASSVGVLYGYTF

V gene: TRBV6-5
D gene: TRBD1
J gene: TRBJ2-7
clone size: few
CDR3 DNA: TGTGCCAGCGCATGGACAGGCCGCTCCTACGAGCAGTACTTC
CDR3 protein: CASAWTGRSYEQYF